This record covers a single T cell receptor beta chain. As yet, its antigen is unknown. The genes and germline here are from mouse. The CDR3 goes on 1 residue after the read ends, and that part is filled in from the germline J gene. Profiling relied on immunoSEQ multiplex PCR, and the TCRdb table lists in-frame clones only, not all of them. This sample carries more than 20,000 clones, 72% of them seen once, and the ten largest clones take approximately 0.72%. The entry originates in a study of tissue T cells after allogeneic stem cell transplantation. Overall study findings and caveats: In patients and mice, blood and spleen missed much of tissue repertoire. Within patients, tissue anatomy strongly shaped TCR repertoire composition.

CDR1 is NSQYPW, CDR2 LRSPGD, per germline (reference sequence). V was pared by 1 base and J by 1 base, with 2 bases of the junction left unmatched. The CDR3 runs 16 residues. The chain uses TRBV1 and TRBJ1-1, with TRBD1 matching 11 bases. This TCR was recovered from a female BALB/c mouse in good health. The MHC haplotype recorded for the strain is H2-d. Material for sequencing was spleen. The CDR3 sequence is CTCSAAGTGGNTEVFF. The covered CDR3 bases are TGCACCTGCAGTGCAGCCGGGACAGGGGGAAACACAGAAGTCTTC.